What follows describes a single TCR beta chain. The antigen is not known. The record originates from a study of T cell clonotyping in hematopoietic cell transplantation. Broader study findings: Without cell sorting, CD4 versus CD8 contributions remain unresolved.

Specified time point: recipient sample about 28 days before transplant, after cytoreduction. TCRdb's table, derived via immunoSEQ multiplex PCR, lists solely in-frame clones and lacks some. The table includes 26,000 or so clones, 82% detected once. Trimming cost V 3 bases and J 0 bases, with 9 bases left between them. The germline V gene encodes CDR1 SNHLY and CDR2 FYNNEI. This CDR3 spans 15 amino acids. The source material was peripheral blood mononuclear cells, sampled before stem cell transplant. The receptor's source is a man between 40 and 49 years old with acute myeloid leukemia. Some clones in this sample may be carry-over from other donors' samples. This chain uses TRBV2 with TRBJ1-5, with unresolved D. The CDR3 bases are TGTGCCAGCAGTGAGGCAGGTTATAGCAATCAGCCCCAGCATTTT. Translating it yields CASSEAGYSNQPQHF.